A single sample is the source of the 14 T cell receptor beta chains below, sequenced in a study of T cell repertoires in cytomegalovirus infection. No antigen is known for these receptors. Each CDR3 protein gets one entry after TCRdb re-called the reads with MiXCR. The sample includes hundreds of thousands of distinct CDR3 sequences, 30% to 35% of them seen just once. The starting material was cultured CD8+ T cells from PBMCs, obtained from culture after CMV antigen stimulation. The receptors were gathered from a human donor in good health (CMV status not recorded). Some clones in this sample may be carry-over from other donors' samples.

The chain carries TRBV12-3 or TRBV12-4 and TRBJ1-2; D perhaps matches TRBD1 (6 bases). The CDR3 extends over 13 amino acids. V dropped 5 bases and J dropped 5 bases, with 12 bases sitting between them. This chain's CDR3 is CASSPGTQYGYTF. The CDR3 bases are TGTGCCAGCAGTCCCGGGACACAGTATGGCTACACCTTC.

The V and J genes are TRBV20-1 and TRBJ1-1; 7 positions agree with TRBD1. The germline gives CDR1 DFQATT, CDR2 SNEGSKA (reference sequence). V lost 2 bases to trimming and J lost 3 bases; unmatched junction nucleotides: 9. This CDR3 region has 15 residues. The CDR3 loop reads CSARTSGTADTEAFF. The CDR3 coding sequence is TGCAGTGCTAGAACCTCCGGGACAGCGGACACTGAAGCTTTCTTT.

This clonotype was counted only a few times. V is TRBV6-2 or TRBV6-3 and J is TRBJ2-1, with D hard to call. CDR3 length: 15 residues. From germline, CDR1 is MNHEY and CDR2 SVGEGT. V lost 5 bases and J 8 bases, leaving 19 bases between the germline ends. CDR3 coding DNA: TGTGCCAGCAGTCACGACCCAGCTTGGAAGGATGAGCAGTTCTTC. This encodes CASSHDPAWKDEQFF.

There are a few counts of this clonotype. V gene TRBV4-1 combines with J gene TRBJ1-1; tentatively, D is TRBD1 (6 bases). Looked up from germline, CDR1 is MGHRA and CDR2 is YSYEKL. This CDR3 is 14 amino acids long. The V end lost 2 bases, the J end lost 4 bases, and 11 bases lay between the germline ends. The CDR3 sequence: CASSQINRATEAFF. CDR3 coding DNA: TGCGCCAGCAGCCAAATTAACAGGGCCACTGAAGCTTTCTTT.

This clonotype turned up a few times. The chain is built from TRBV6-2 or TRBV6-3 and TRBJ2-1; the match to TRBD1 covers 7 bases. The germline CDR1 and CDR2 sequences are MNHEY and SVGEGT. V lost 2 bases and J lost 0; bases outside the gene matches: 7. There are 17 residues in the CDR3. The DNA of the CDR3 is TGTGCCAGCAGTTACGACAGGGAAGCTAGCTCCTACAATGAGCAGTTCTTC. It codes for CASSYDREASSYNEQFF.

The V gene is TRBV4-3, the J gene TRBJ2-2; 9 nucleotides line up with TRBD1. V lost 3 bases, J lost 7 bases, and 6 bases stayed unmatched. This CDR3 is built from 15 residues. CDR1 and CDR2 (germline): LGHNA, YSLEER. This CDR3 reads CASSHLGQGLGELFF. DNA of the CDR3: TGCGCCAGCAGCCACTTGGGACAGGGTCTCGGGGAGCTGTTTTTT.

The sample holds a few counts of this clonotype. The gene calls are TRBV7-8 and TRBJ1-1, with TRBD1 as a possible D gene (5 bases). Trimming shortened V by 4 bases and J by 1 base, and 10 bases separated the two germline ends. The length of the CDR3 is 14 residues. Looked up from germline, CDR1 is SGHVS and CDR2 is FQNEAQ. This chain's CDR3 is CASSYRQPNTEAFF. The CDR3, as DNA: TGTGCCAGCAGCTACCGACAGCCGAACACTGAAGCTTTCTTT.

This clonotype occurred a few times. The chain recombines TRBV19 with TRBJ1-1; D might be TRBD1 (5 bases). The V gene's germline CDR1 is LNHDA and CDR2 SQIVND (reference sequence). Trimming removed 3 bases at V and 5 bases at J, with 10 bases between. This CDR3 contains 13 residues. For the CDR3, the DNA is TGTGCCAGTAGTATCTTCGCAGGGACTGAAGCTTTCTTT. Amino acid sequence: CASSIFAGTEAFF.

V gene TRBV4-1 combines with J gene TRBJ1-5; 7 nucleotides line up with TRBD1. Germline lookup yields CDR1 MGHRA and CDR2 YSYEKL. This CDR3 contains 17 residues. The V and J ends lost 1 base and 5 bases, in that order; junction bases with no gene match: 11. CDR3 sequence (DNA): TGCGCCAGCAGCCAAGCCGGCAGGGGGATAAACGATCAGCCCCAGCATTTT. Translating gives CASSQAGRGINDQPQHF.

This clonotype appeared a single time. V usage is TRBV12-3 or TRBV12-4 and J usage is TRBJ2-7, with 7 bases lining up with TRBD1. V lost 6 bases, J lost 5 bases, and 10 bases stayed unmatched. The CDR3 has 14 residues. CDR3 in amino acids: CASSRDSFVDEQYF. Here the CDR3 DNA reads TGTGCCAGCAGCCGGGACAGCTTTGTTGACGAGCAGTACTTC.

The V call is TRBV9, the J call TRBJ1-3; D is possibly TRBD1 (5 bases). Trimming took off 0 bases at V and 1 base at J, with 11 bases between the two ends. The V gene's germline CDR1 is SGDLS and CDR2 YYNGEE. This CDR3 is 16 amino acids long. The CDR3: CASSVGGRTSGNTIYF. DNA for the CDR3: TGTGCCAGCAGCGTAGGGGGCAGGACTTCTGGAAACACCATATATTTT.

The chain employs TRBV3-1 and TRBJ2-7; TRBD1 matches 7 bases. The CDR3 has 15 residues. With V trimmed by 1 base and J by 7 bases, 10 bases remained unmatched. CDR1 LGHDT and CDR2 YNNKEL come from the germline V gene (reference sequence). The CDR3 sequence: CASSQGAGGGVEQYF. CDR3 nucleotides: TGTGCCAGCAGCCAAGGGGCAGGGGGTGGGGTTGAGCAGTACTTC.

This clonotype appeared many times. The rearrangement uses TRBV7-6 and TRBJ2-7; D is uncertain. Germline V gives CDR1 SGHVS, CDR2 FNYEAQ. V shed 3 bases and J shed 6 bases, with 12 bases lying between them. The CDR3 consists of 13 residues. The CDR3 region is CASSFLGLREQYF. In DNA form, the CDR3 reads TGTGCCAGCAGCTTTCTTGGGCTCCGCGAGCAGTACTTC. The variable domain in full, with the rest retrieved from reference TRBV7-6 and TRBJ2-7, is GAGVSQSPRYKVTKRGQDVALRCDPISGHVSLYWYRQALGQGPEFLTYFNYEAQQDKSGLPNDRFSAERPEGSISTLTIQRTEQRDSAMYRCASSFLGLREQYFGPGTRLTVT.

J is TRBJ1-1 and V is TRBV6-5; 8 bases are shared with TRBD1. Germline V gene sequence: CDR1 MNHEY, CDR2 SVGAGI. The trim removed 6 bases at V and 4 bases at J, leaving 13 bases unmatched. CDR3 size: 16 residues. The DNA of the CDR3 is TGTGCCAGCAGCTTGACAGGGGAAGAGGCCAGCACTGAAGCTTTCTTT. Protein: CASSLTGEEASTEAFF.